The 16 T cell receptor beta chains below were found in one sample sequenced in a study of CD8 T cells in ankylosing spondylitis. TCRdb reprocessed the 5' RACE reads with MiXCR, giving one entry per CDR3 protein. The sample holds approximately 550,000 distinct CDR3 sequences; roughly 13% are singletons and the top ten take approximately 7%. No antigen has been identified for these receptors. General study findings and limits: Characteristic, it appeared, of ankylosing spondylitis blood was a TCR beta motif of fewer than 10 highly homologous variants.

The sample comprised blood, either unsorted or a sorted T cell fraction (not recorded which). Every receptor here comes from a male donor with ankylosing spondylitis.

The rearrangement joins TRBV10-1 to TRBJ2-3; the match to TRBD2 covers 7 bases. CDR1 and CDR2 (germline): WNHNN, SYGVQD (reference sequence). CDR3 length equals 15 residues. V gave up 5 bases and J gave up 3 bases; unmatched junction bases: 8. This chain's CDR3 is CASSPQAGNTDTQYF. The CDR3 DNA reads as TGCGCCAGCAGTCCCCAAGCGGGGAATACAGATACGCAGTATTTT.

This clonotype was picked up a small number of times. This chain links TRBV29-1 with TRBJ1-1; D is unresolved. Trimming pared 3 bases from V and 11 bases from J, leaving 13 bases between. The V gene's germline CDR1 is SQVTM and CDR2 ANQGSEA. This CDR3 is 11 amino acids long. DNA of the CDR3: TGCAGCGTTGATAACGTAGCGGAGGCTTTCTTT. The encoded protein is CSVDNVAEAFF. The variable domain in full, completed from reference TRBV29-1 and TRBJ1-1, reads SAVISQKPSRDICQRGTSLTIQCQVDSQVTMMFWYRQQPGQSLTLIATANQGSEATYESGFVIDKFPISRPNLTFSTLTVSNMSPEDSSIYLCSVDNVAEAFFGQGTRLTVV.

The chain combines TRBV20-1 with TRBJ2-5, with D possibly TRBD1 on 5 matching bases. The CDR3 has 13 amino acids. The V end was cut by 6 bases, the J end by 0 bases, with 11 bases between. Germline V gene lookup returns CDR1 DFQATT and CDR2 SNEGSKA (reference sequence). The CDR3 DNA follows: TGCAGTGCAGGGGAAGTGAACCAAGAGACCCAGTACTTC. Translated: CSAGEVNQETQYF.

This clonotype came up a few times. V and J are TRBV6-1 and TRBJ2-5; D not resolved. Trimming left V 3 bases short and J 2 bases short, with 10 bases between. Germline lookup yields CDR1 MNHNS and CDR2 SASEGT. The CDR3 spans 14 residues. CDR3 sequence (DNA): TGTGCCAGCAGTGAGAAAGGCCGTCAAGAGACCCAGTACTTC. Its protein product is CASSEKGRQETQYF.

The rearrangement links TRBV7-9 to TRBJ1-3; D remains unclear. Between the trimmed V and J ends, which lost 2 bases and 6 bases, there was a span of 11 bases. Germline loops: CDR1 SEHNR, CDR2 FQNEAQ (reference sequence). The CDR3 consists of 14 residues. The CDR3 region has the DNA TGTGCCAGCAGCTTAATAAGGGAAGCAAACACCATATATTTT. Its translation: CASSLIREANTIYF.

The chain combines TRBV24-1 with TRBJ2-3, with D unclear. The CDR3 consists of 13 residues. V was shortened by 9 bases and J by 0 bases, with 9 bases between the two germline ends. In germline, CDR1 is KGHDR, CDR2 SFDVKD. The CDR3 spells CATQTGSTDTQYF. Written as DNA, the CDR3 is TGTGCCACCCAGACCGGTAGCACAGATACGCAGTATTTT.

V usage is TRBV20-1 and J usage is TRBJ2-5, with 7 bases that match TRBD2. This CDR3 has 13 residues. Germline V gene lookup returns CDR1 DFQATT and CDR2 SNEGSKA (reference sequence). V lost 1 base and J lost 3; bases outside the gene matches: 2. In DNA, the CDR3 is TGCAGTGCTAGAGCTGCGGGGGAAGAGACCCAGTACTTC. It codes for CSARAAGEETQYF.

The chain is built from TRBV10-3 and TRBJ1-1; 7 bases agree with TRBD1. The CDR3 totals 12 residues. The V and J ends lost 9 bases and 1 base, in that order; junction bases with no gene match: 2. The germline V gene encodes CDR1 ENHRY and CDR2 SYGVKD. The CDR3 spells CAIGTANTEAFF. CDR3 DNA: TGTGCCATTGGGACAGCGAACACTGAAGCTTTCTTT.

Notes on this clonotype: Just one base apart from a much larger clone, this may be a read error. The chain combines TRBV12-3 or TRBV12-4 with TRBJ1-1; the match to TRBD1 covers 9 bases. After removal of 8 bases from V and 5 bases from J, the junction contained 18 bases not matched to a gene. The CDR3 sequence is 17 residues long. Written as DNA, the CDR3 is TGTGCCAGCTGCTCCTCAATGCCGGGACAGGGCGAGACTGAAGCTTTCTTT. This encodes CASCSSMPGQGETEAFF.

The chain recombines TRBV3-1 with TRBJ1-1, with a possible D match to TRBD1 (6 bases). Per germline, CDR1 LGHDT and CDR2 YNNKEL (reference sequence). V shed 4 bases and J shed 7 bases, with 10 bases lying between them. The CDR3 length is 12 residues. CDR3 DNA sequence: TGTGCCAGCAGCCCCCGGACAGATGAAGCTTTCTTT. Translated: CASSPRTDEAFF.

This clonotype was recorded a few times. The CDR3 sequence: CASSLGRLHGGKNYGYTF. The CDR3 DNA reads TGTGCCAGCAGTTTAGGTCGACTCCATGGAGGGAAGAACTATGGCTACACCTTC. The chain links TRBV12-3 or TRBV12-4 to TRBJ1-2; D ambiguous. CDR3 length equals 18 residues. Trimming removed 1 base at V and 2 bases at J, with 20 bases between.

The chain is built from TRBV2 and TRBJ2-1, with D hard to call. The germline gives CDR1 SNHLY, CDR2 FYNNEI. The V and J ends lost 2 bases and 2 bases respectively, with 10 bases between them. This CDR3 has 15 amino acids. The CDR3 spells CASSERNRPYNEQFF. Written as DNA, the CDR3 is TGTGCCAGCAGTGAAAGGAACAGACCCTACAATGAGCAGTTCTTC.

This rearrangement joins TRBV29-1 to TRBJ2-2; no firm D call. CDR3 length equals 14 residues. Germline assignment: CDR1 SQVTM and CDR2 ANQGSEA. V lost 0 bases, J lost 1 base, and 6 bases lay in between. The CDR3 sequence: CSVEEHMNTGELFF. CDR3 bases: TGCAGCGTTGAAGAACATATGAACACCGGGGAGCTGTTTTTT.

The gene calls are TRBV29-1 and TRBJ2-7; no reliable D call. This CDR3 comprises 13 residues. V was cut by 4 bases and J by 5 bases, with 15 bases left in between. The V gene's germline CDR1 is SQVTM and CDR2 ANQGSEA. The CDR3 DNA is TGCAGCGTTGGGAAAACGTCGGGCCACGAGCAGTACTTC. It codes for CSVGKTSGHEQYF.

A few counts support this clonotype. The chain links TRBV4-2 to TRBJ2-7, with D perhaps TRBD2 (6 bases). In germline, CDR1 is LGHNA, CDR2 YNFKEQ. The CDR3 contains 15 residues. The V end lost 4 bases, the J end lost 3 bases, and 16 bases lay between the germline ends. CDR3 nucleotides: TGTGCCAGCAGCCCTCTGAGCGGGCCTGACTACGAGCAGTACTTC. As protein: CASSPLSGPDYEQYF.

This clonotype was recorded many times. The chain has TRBV10-3 and TRBJ2-3; a possible D gene is TRBD2 (5 bases). Germline CDR1 ENHRY, CDR2 SYGVKD. V was trimmed by 6 bases and J by 3 bases, leaving 10 bases between them. This CDR3 contains 13 residues. For the CDR3, the DNA is TGTGCCATCAGCGGACTTGGGACAGATACGCAGTATTTT. Its translation: CAISGLGTDTQYF.